The 5 T cell receptor beta chains reported below all come from one sample, sequenced in a study of radiation and T cells in renal cell carcinoma. The protocol was immunoSEQ multiplex PCR, while the TCRdb copy is restricted to in-frame clones and leaves out a portion. The repertoire holds fewer than 200,000 clones, with about 87% as singletons. Described time point: blood 4 weeks post-SBRT, at nephrectomy. Documented treatment: 15 Gy SBRT to primary tumor, nephrectomy 4 weeks later. The sequences come from blood, collected from a patient whose treatment included radiotherapy and nephrectomy. The origin of the receptors is a woman in her forties or fifties with renal cell carcinoma.

The chain combines TRBV15 with TRBJ2-6; no firm D call. Germline-derived CDR1 and CDR2 are LNHNV and YYDKDF (reference sequence). This CDR3 region has 17 residues. The V gene lost 5 bases and the J gene lost 0 bases, with 14 bases spanning the gap. This CDR3 is CATSLGQSLSGANVLTF. As DNA, the CDR3 is TGTGCCACCAGCCTGGGCCAAAGCCTCTCTGGGGCCAACGTCCTGACTTTC.

As to this clone: Distinct nucleotide sequences in the sample also encode this CDR3. V is TRBV7-2 and J is TRBJ2-5; 8 positions agree with TRBD2. The CDR3 extends over 15 amino acids. Unmatched junction bases numbered 9, after V lost 5 bases and J lost 4 bases. Germline-derived CDR1 and CDR2 are SGHTA and FQGNSA. The DNA for the CDR3 is TGTGCCAGCAGCCCCCGAGGTAGCGGGGTAGAGACCCAGTACTTC. Translation gives CASSPRGSGVETQYF.

This clone was found once. The chain uses TRBV9 and TRBJ2-1; 9 bases fit TRBD1. Germline lookup yields CDR1 SGDLS and CDR2 YYNGEE. V trimming: 5 bases; J trimming: 7 bases; junction bases outside the gene matches: 7. The CDR3 is 14 amino acids. The CDR3 bases are TGTGCCAGCAGGTCAGGGACAGGGTCGAATGAGCAGTTCTTC. Translated, it gives CASRSGTGSNEQFF.

The rearrangement links TRBV15 to TRBJ2-5; TRBD1 or TRBD2 may be the D gene (5 bases each). This CDR3 has 15 amino acids. From germline, CDR1 is LNHNV and CDR2 YYDKDF (reference sequence). The V end lost 0 bases, the J end lost 5 bases, and 13 bases lay between the germline ends. The CDR3 sequence is CATSRDRGWGETQYF. CDR3 sequence (DNA): TGTGCCACCAGCAGAGATCGTGGGTGGGGGGAGACCCAGTACTTC.

The count of this clone is one. The rearrangement joins TRBV4-3 to TRBJ1-1; 8 nucleotides line up with TRBD1. The CDR3 has 16 residues. Germline CDR1 LGHNA, CDR2 YSLEER. Germline trimming cut 1 base from V and 5 bases from J; bases unmatched to any gene: 9. The CDR3 bases are TGCGCCAGCAGCCAAGGGGCCAGGGGGCGGGGGACTGAAGCTTTCTTT. Its translation: CASSQGARGRGTEAFF.